The 26 T cell receptor beta chains presented below share a single source sample, sequenced in a study of blood T cells in healthy people across ages. A second PCR of 7 to 11 cycles used a sample-barcoded 5' primer and a J-beta primer mix. One entry per CDR3 protein, called by TCRdb with MiXCR from the 5' RACE reads. The data hold 1.5 million or so distinct CDR3 sequences, with about 43% observed a single time. The sample was blood. The receptors here all came from a young woman in good health.

V and J are TRBV27 and TRBJ2-7, with 8 bases that match TRBD1. V trimming: 7 bases; J trimming: 1 base; junction bases outside the gene matches: 12. Germline-derived CDR1 and CDR2 are MNHEY and SMNVEV (reference sequence). The CDR3 has 16 amino acids. The chain's CDR3 is CASKTSGQDQSYEQYF. The CDR3 DNA reads as TGTGCCAGCAAAACATCGGGACAGGATCAATCCTACGAGCAGTACTTC.

Concerning this clonotype itself: A junction boundary mismatches the germline segment, possibly from a read error. This rearrangement joins TRBV12-3 or TRBV12-4 to TRBJ2-3; TRBD2 is a possible D gene (6 bases). The CDR3 covers 17 residues. The CDR3 is CAGSSLFGSGYTDTQYF. The CDR3, as DNA: TGTGCCGGCAGTTCTCTTTTCGGTAGCGGATACACAGATACGCAGTATTTT.

This clonotype was seen only a few times. The chain joins TRBV7-2 to TRBJ2-1, with 12 bases matching TRBD2. This CDR3 region has 16 residues. Germline lookup yields CDR1 SGHTA and CDR2 FQGNSA. J was trimmed by 7 bases and V by 4 bases; bases with no gene match: 8. In DNA form, the CDR3 reads TGTGCCAGCAGCTCCCCCGGACTAGCGGGGAGAAATGAGCAGTTCTTC. Amino acids: CASSSPGLAGRNEQFF.

This clonotype has a count of ten or more. This chain uses TRBV20-1 with TRBJ2-4; TRBD2 matches 15 bases. This CDR3 has 18 residues. Germline V gene data show CDR1 as DFQATT and CDR2 as SNEGSKA (reference sequence). Unmatched junction bases numbered 11, after V lost 6 bases and J lost 2 bases. CDR3 loop: CSALTGLAGGQTKNIQYF. The CDR3 region has the DNA TGCAGTGCGCTGACTGGACTAGCGGGAGGGCAGACCAAAAACATTCAGTACTTC.

V is TRBV29-1 and J is TRBJ1-5; D is unresolved. The V gene lost 7 bases and the J gene lost 0 bases, with 13 bases spanning the gap. Per germline, CDR1 SQVTM and CDR2 ANQGSEA. The CDR3 is made up of 14 amino acids. CDR3 nucleotides: TGCAGCGCCCGCGAGGGAGATAGCAATCAGCCCCAGCATTTT. Encoded protein: CSAREGDSNQPQHF.

V gene TRBV28 combines with J gene TRBJ1-2; D is possibly TRBD1 (5 bases). CDR3 size: 11 residues. The germline gives CDR1 MDHEN, CDR2 SYDVKM. Trimming took 6 bases from V and 7 from J, leaving 9 bases between them. The CDR3 DNA follows: TGTGCCAGCAGAGGGGCCGGTGGCTACACCTTC. This encodes CASRGAGGYTF.

J is TRBJ2-7 and V is TRBV3-1; TRBD1 aligns across 9 bases. The CDR3 covers 16 residues. Germline V gene lookup returns CDR1 LGHDT and CDR2 YNNKEL (reference sequence). V dropped 4 bases and J dropped 4; count of bases not matched to a gene: 11. The CDR3 region is CASSPFTGGAGYEQYF. The CDR3 nucleotides are TGTGCCAGCAGCCCTTTCACAGGGGGCGCGGGATACGAGCAGTACTTC.

At least ten counts were recorded for this clonotype. Mismatch with germline at one junction end may stem from a read error. This chain joins TRBV5-1 and TRBJ2-1; D ambiguous. The V gene's germline CDR1 is SGHRS and CDR2 YFSETQ. The CDR3 extends over 12 amino acids. CDR3 in amino acids: CASSSDYNEQFF. CDR3 nucleotides: TGTGCCAGCAGCTCGGATTACAATGAGCAGTTCTTC. Using reference TRBV5-1 and TRBJ2-1 for the parts outside the CDR3, the full variable domain is KAGVTQTPRYLIKTRGQQVTLSCSPISGHRSVSWYQQTPGQGLQFLFEYFSETQRNKGNFPGRFSGRQFSNSRSEMNVSTLELGDSALYLCASSSDYNEQFFGPGTRLTVL.

The gene calls are TRBV27 and TRBJ2-2; D not certain. With 0 bases removed from V and 4 bases from J, the gap between germline ends came to 3 bases. Germline V lookup: CDR1 MNHEY, CDR2 SMNVEV (reference sequence). The CDR3 is 13 amino acids. CDR3 DNA sequence: TGTGCCAGCAGTTTATCGGGCACCGGGGAGCTGTTTTTT. Residues: CASSLSGTGELFF.

The rearrangement joins TRBV28 to TRBJ2-1; D possibly corresponds to TRBD1 (6 bases). Judging by the DNA end, TRBJ2-7 fits better; the J call may be wrong. The CDR3 runs 15 residues. Germline V CDR1 and CDR2: MDHEN, SYDVKM. This CDR3 reads CASATGINYYNEQYF. DNA for the CDR3: TGTGCCAGCGCGACAGGAATAAACTACTACAATGAGCAGTACTTC.

The J gene is TRBJ1-5, the V gene TRBV6-1; 7 bases fit TRBD1. The CDR3 has 16 amino acids. Germline CDR1 MNHNS, CDR2 SASEGT. V was clipped by 10 bases and J by 0 bases; unmatched bases: 12. The CDR3 sequence: CATKQDRSNSNQPQHF. The DNA for the CDR3 is TGTGCCACAAAGCAGGACAGGTCTAATAGCAATCAGCCCCAGCATTTT.

The rearrangement uses TRBV6-5 and TRBJ1-4, with D tentatively TRBD1 (5 bases). The length of the CDR3 is 15 residues. Trimming pared 2 bases from V and 7 bases from J, leaving 14 bases between. Germline V lookup: CDR1 MNHEY, CDR2 SVGAGI. DNA of the CDR3: TGTGCCAGCAGTTACGACTGGGGGTCGGGTGAAAAACTGTTTTTT. The encoded protein is CASSYDWGSGEKLFF.

The chain joins TRBV21-1 to TRBJ1-1. TRBV21-1 is a recognized pseudogene. The CDR3 totals 14 residues. The CDR3 reads CASSKDERNTEAFF. The CDR3 coding sequence is TGTGCCAGCAGCAAAGATGAAAGGAACACTGAAGCTTTCTTT.

J is TRBJ2-5 and V is TRBV5-1; TRBD2 agrees at 8 bases. This CDR3 has 15 residues. The V gene's germline CDR1 is SGHRS and CDR2 YFSETQ. The J segment lost 3 bases and the V segment lost 2 bases, leaving 6 bases of the junction unmatched. The CDR3 spells CASSFGGLGEETQYF. In DNA, the CDR3 is TGCGCCAGCAGCTTTGGGGGACTAGGAGAAGAGACCCAGTACTTC.

This clonotype was seen more than once but under ten times. This chain connects TRBV29-1 to TRBJ2-5; TRBD2 matches at 11 bases. There are 15 residues in the CDR3. V trimming: 6 bases; J trimming: 2 bases; junction bases outside the gene matches: 8. CDR1 SQVTM and CDR2 ANQGSEA come from the germline V gene. Written as DNA, the CDR3 is TGCAGCGTCTCCACTAGCGGGAGTGGGCAAGAGACCCAGTACTTC. It translates to CSVSTSGSGQETQYF.

This clonotype has a count of ten or more. The genes are TRBV12-3 or TRBV12-4 and TRBJ2-3, with 12 bases lining up with TRBD2. The CDR3 is 16 residues long. The junction had 7 bases not matched to a gene; V was cut back by 3 bases and J by 6 bases. The CDR3 here is CASSFGLAGGPDTQYF. DNA of the CDR3: TGTGCCAGCAGTTTCGGGCTAGCGGGAGGGCCCGATACGCAGTATTTT.

The sample holds a few counts of this clonotype. V and J are TRBV20-1 and TRBJ2-7; 11 bases agree with TRBD2. This CDR3 comprises 16 residues. From germline, CDR1 is DFQATT and CDR2 SNEGSKA (reference sequence). Unmatched junction bases numbered 6, after V lost 0 bases and J lost 2 bases. The DNA of the CDR3 is TGCAGTGCTAGAGATCCCTCGACTAGCGGGACCTACGAGCAGTACTTC. This translates into CSARDPSTSGTYEQYF.

This sequence joins TRBV20-1 and TRBJ1-1; possible D gene TRBD1, 6 bases. V shed 6 bases and J shed 0 bases, with 17 bases lying between them. Germline lookup yields CDR1 DFQATT and CDR2 SNEGSKA (reference sequence). The CDR3 is made up of 15 amino acids. The CDR3 reads CSATSPRGMNTEAFF. CDR3 bases: TGCAGTGCAACCTCTCCCAGGGGAATGAACACTGAAGCTTTCTTT.

The chain is built from TRBV20-1 and TRBJ2-7, with 11 bases that match TRBD2. The V gene end was trimmed by 1 base and the J gene end by 5 bases; junction bases not matched to a gene: 13. Germline CDR1 and CDR2: DFQATT and SNEGSKA (reference sequence). CDR3 size: 17 residues. The CDR3 nucleotides are TGCAGTGCTAGAGGGGAGGCTAGCGGGAGGATGGGCGACGAGCAGTACTTC. Encoded protein: CSARGEASGRMGDEQYF.

DNA of the CDR3: TGTGCCAGCAGCAGATGGTACACTGAAGCTTTCTTT. It codes for CASSRWYTEAFF. V usage is TRBV28 and J usage is TRBJ1-1; unclear D gene. V lost 6 bases and J lost 3, with 8 bases in between. Germline V gives CDR1 MDHEN, CDR2 SYDVKM. The CDR3 has 12 residues. Using reference TRBV28 and TRBJ1-1 for the parts outside the CDR3, the full variable domain is DVKVTQSSRYLVKRTGEKVFLECVQDMDHENMFWYRQDPGLGLRLIYFSYDVKMKEKGDIPEGYSVSREKKERFSLILESASTNQTSMYLCASSRWYTEAFFGQGTRLTVV.

Only a few counts were recorded for this clonotype. V is TRBV7-9 and J is TRBJ2-7; D is unclear. Germline assignment: CDR1 SEHNR and CDR2 FQNEAQ (reference sequence). CDR3 length: 12 residues. The V end was cut by 1 base, the J end by 7 bases, with 8 bases between. This CDR3 reads CASSLGKGEQYF. The CDR3 DNA sequence: TGTGCCAGCAGCTTAGGGAAGGGAGAGCAGTACTTC.

The rearrangement uses TRBV7-2 and TRBJ2-4; maybe TRBD1 (6 bases). Deletions cut 1 base from V and 2 bases from J, with 12 bases between. The CDR3 has 16 amino acids. Germline lookup yields CDR1 SGHTA and CDR2 FQGNSA. The CDR3, as DNA: TGTGCCAGCAGCTTAGTTCTTGGACAGTCCAAAAACATTCAGTACTTC. It specifies CASSLVLGQSKNIQYF.

This chain joins TRBV7-9 and TRBJ2-1; 9 bases align to TRBD2. Germline-derived CDR1 and CDR2 are SEHNR and FQNEAQ (reference sequence). This CDR3 region has 16 residues. After removal of 1 base from V and 7 bases from J, the junction contained 8 bases not matched to a gene. CDR3 DNA sequence: TGTGCCAGCAGCTTAGTAGCTAGCGGGGCCGAAAATGAGCAGTTCTTC. Translated: CASSLVASGAENEQFF.

The V call is TRBV20-1, the J call TRBJ2-5, with a possible D match to TRBD1 (6 bases). CDR1 DFQATT and CDR2 SNEGSKA come from the germline V gene (reference sequence). Between the trimmed V and J ends, which lost 5 bases and 5 bases, there was a span of 12 bases. The CDR3 runs 12 residues. This CDR3 reads CSAGQSLETQYF. CDR3 bases: TGCAGTGCTGGACAGTCCCTCGAGACCCAGTACTTC.

The chain links TRBV25-1 to TRBJ2-1; weak D call: TRBD2 (5 bases). CDR3 size: 15 residues. Trimming removed 8 bases at V and 0 bases at J, with 14 bases between. The V gene's germline CDR1 is MGHDK and CDR2 SYGVNS. As DNA, the CDR3 is TGTGCCAGCGCCCCCCGGGGAAACTCCTACAATGAGCAGTTCTTC. The encoded protein is CASAPRGNSYNEQFF.

The J gene is TRBJ1-2, the V gene TRBV5-1; TRBD1 aligns across 7 bases. Germline CDR1 SGHRS, CDR2 YFSETQ. Germline trimming cut 3 bases from V and 5 bases from J; bases unmatched to any gene: 22. The length of the CDR3 is 19 residues. CDR3 sequence: CASSSRPYFNDRVRYGYTF. In nucleotides, the CDR3 is TGCGCCAGCAGCTCGAGGCCCTACTTCAACGACAGGGTTCGTTATGGCTACACCTTC.